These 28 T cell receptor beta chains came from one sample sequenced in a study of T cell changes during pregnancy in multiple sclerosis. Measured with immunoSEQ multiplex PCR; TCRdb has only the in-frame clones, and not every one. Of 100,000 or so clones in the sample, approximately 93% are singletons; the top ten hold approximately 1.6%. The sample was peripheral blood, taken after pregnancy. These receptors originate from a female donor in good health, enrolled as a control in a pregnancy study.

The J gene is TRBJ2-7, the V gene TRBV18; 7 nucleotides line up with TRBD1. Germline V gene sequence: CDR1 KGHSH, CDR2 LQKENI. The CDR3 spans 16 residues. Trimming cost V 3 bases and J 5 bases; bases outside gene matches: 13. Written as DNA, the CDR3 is TGTGCCAGCTCACCTTCAATTGGACAGGCGCTCAACGAGCAGTACTTC. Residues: CASSPSIGQALNEQYF.

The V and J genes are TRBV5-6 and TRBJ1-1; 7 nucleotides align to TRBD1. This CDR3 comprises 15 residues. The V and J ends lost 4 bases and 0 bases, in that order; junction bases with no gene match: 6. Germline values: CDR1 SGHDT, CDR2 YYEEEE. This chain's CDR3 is CASSPRQGLNTEAFF. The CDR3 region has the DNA TGTGCCAGCAGCCCCCGACAGGGTCTGAACACTGAAGCTTTCTTT.

CDR3: CASRRTGGPNEKLFF. CDR3 DNA: TGTGCCAGCAGGAGGACAGGGGGCCCTAATGAAAAACTGTTTTTT. This chain uses TRBV5-6 with TRBJ1-4; 11 nucleotides agree with TRBD1. J was trimmed by 3 bases and V by 5 bases; bases with no gene match: 3. The CDR3 spans 15 residues. CDR1 is SGHDT, CDR2 YYEEEE, per germline.

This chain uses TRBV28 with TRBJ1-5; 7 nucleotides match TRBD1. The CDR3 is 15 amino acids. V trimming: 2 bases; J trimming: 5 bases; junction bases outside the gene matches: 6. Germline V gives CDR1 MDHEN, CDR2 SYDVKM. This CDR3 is CASSLVKTGDQPQHF. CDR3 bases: TGTGCCAGCAGTTTAGTTAAAACAGGGGATCAGCCCCAGCATTTT.

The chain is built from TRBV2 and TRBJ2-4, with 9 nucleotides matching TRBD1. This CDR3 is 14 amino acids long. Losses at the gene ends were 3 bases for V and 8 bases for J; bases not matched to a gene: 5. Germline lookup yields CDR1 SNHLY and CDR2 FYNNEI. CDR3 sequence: CASSERDRVHIQYF. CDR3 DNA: TGTGCCAGCAGTGAGAGGGACAGGGTTCACATTCAGTACTTC.

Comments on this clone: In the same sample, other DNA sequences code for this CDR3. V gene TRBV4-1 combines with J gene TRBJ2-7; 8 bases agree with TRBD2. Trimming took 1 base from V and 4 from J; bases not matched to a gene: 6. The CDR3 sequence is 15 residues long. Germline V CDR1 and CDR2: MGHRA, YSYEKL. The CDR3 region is CASSQGLAGSYEQYF. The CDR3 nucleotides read TGCGCCAGCAGCCAAGGTTTAGCGGGATCATACGAGCAGTACTTC.

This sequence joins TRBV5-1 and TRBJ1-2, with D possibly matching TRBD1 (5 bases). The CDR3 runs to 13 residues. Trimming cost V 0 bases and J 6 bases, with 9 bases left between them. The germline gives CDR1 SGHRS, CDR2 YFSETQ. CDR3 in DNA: TGCGCCAGCAGCTTGGTTCAGGGAAATGGCTACACCTTC. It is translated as CASSLVQGNGYTF.

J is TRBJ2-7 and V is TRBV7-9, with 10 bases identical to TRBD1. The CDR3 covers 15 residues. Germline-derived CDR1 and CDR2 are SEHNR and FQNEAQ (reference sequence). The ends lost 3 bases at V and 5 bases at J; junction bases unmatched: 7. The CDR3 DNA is TGTGCCAGCAGCTTCCCGGTGACAGGGGGCAACGAGCAGTACTTC. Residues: CASSFPVTGGNEQYF.

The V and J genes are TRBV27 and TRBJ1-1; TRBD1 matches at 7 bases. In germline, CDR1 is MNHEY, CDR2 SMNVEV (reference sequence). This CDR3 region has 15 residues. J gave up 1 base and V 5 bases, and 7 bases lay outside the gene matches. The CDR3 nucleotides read TGTGCCAGCAGTGGTTACAGGGGTGCGAACACTGAAGCTTTCTTT. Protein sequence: CASSGYRGANTEAFF.

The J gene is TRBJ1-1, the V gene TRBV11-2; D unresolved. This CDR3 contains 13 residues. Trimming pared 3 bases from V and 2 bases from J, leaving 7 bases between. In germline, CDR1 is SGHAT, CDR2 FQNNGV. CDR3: CASSFVSNTEAFF. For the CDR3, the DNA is TGTGCCAGCAGCTTCGTCAGTAACACTGAAGCTTTCTTT.

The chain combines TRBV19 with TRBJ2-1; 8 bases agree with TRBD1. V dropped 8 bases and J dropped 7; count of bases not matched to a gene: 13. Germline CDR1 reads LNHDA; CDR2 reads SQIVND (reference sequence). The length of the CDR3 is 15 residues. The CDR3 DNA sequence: TGTGCCAGTTGGTCCCCCGGGACAGGCCCGAATGAGCAGTTCTTC. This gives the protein CASWSPGTGPNEQFF.

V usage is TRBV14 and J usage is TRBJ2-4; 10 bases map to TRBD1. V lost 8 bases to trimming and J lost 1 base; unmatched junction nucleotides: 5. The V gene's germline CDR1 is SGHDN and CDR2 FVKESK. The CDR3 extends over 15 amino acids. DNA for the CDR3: TGTGCCAGCTCGGACAGGGGGTTGGCCAAAAACATTCAGTACTTC. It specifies CASSDRGLAKNIQYF.

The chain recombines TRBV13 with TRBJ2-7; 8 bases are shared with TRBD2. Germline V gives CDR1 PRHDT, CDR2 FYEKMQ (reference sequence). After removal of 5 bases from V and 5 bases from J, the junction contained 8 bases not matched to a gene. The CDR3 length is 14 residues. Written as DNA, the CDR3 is TGTGCCAGCAGCCCGGGACTAGGAGGTGACGAGCAGTACTTC. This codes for CASSPGLGGDEQYF.

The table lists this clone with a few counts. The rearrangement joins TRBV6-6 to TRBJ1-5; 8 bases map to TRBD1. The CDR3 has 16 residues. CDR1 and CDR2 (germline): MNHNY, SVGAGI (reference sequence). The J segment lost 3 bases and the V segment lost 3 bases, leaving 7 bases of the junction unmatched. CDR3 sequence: CASSYLDRDYNQPQHF. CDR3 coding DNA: TGTGCCAGCAGTTATCTGGACAGGGACTACAATCAGCCCCAGCATTTT.

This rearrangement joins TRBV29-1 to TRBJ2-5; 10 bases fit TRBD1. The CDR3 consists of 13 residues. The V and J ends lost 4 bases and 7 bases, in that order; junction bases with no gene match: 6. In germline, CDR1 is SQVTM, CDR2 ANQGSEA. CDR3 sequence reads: CSVVGTGVRTQYF. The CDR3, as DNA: TGCAGCGTTGTGGGGACAGGGGTAAGGACCCAGTACTTC.

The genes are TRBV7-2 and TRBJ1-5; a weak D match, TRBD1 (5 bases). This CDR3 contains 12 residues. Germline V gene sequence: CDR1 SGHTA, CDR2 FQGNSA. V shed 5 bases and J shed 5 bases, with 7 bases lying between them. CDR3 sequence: CASSARDQPQHF. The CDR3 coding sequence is TGTGCCAGCAGCGCCAGGGATCAGCCCCAGCATTTT.

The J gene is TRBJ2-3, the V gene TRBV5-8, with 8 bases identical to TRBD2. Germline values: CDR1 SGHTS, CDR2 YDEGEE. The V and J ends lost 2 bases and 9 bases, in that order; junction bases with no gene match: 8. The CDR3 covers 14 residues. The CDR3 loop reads CASSLPGLEVTQYF. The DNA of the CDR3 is TGTGCCAGCAGCTTACCGGGACTAGAAGTAACGCAGTATTTT. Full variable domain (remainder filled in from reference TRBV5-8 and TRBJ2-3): EAGVTQSPTHLIKTRGQQATLRCSPISGHTSVYWYQQALGLGLQFLLWYDEGEERNRGNFPPRFSGRQFPNYSSELNVNALELEDSALYLCASSLPGLEVTQYFGPGTRLTVL.

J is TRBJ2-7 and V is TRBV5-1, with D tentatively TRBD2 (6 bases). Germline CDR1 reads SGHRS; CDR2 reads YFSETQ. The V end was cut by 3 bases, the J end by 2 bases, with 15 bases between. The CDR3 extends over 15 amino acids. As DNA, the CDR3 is TGCGCCAGCAGCTCCCAACGGGGGATTACCTACGAGCAGTACTTC. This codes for CASSSQRGITYEQYF.

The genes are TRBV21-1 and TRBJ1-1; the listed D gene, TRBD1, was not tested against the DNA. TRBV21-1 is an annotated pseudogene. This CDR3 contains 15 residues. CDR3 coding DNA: TGTGCCAGCAGCAAACCGACAGAGATGAACACTGAAGCTTTCTTT. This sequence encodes CASSKPTEMNTEAFF.

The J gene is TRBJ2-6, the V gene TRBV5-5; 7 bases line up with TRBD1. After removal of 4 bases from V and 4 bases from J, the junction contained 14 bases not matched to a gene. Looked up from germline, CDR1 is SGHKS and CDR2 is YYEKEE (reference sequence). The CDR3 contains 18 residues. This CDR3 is CASSHLGRAGGGANVLTF. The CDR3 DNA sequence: TGTGCCAGCAGCCACCTGGGACGAGCAGGGGGAGGGGCCAACGTCCTGACTTTC.

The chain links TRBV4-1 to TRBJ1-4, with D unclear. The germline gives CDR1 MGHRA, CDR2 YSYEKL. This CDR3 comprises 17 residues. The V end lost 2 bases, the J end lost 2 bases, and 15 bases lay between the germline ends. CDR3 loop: CASSQFGRVRTNEKLFF. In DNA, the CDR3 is TGCGCCAGCAGCCAATTCGGGCGGGTGCGGACTAATGAAAAACTGTTTTTT.

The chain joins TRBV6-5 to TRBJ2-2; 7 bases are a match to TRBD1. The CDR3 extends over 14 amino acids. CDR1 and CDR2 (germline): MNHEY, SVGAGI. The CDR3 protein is CATCSGQRTGELFF. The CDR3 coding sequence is TGTGCTACCTGTTCGGGACAGCGCACCGGGGAGCTGTTTTTT.

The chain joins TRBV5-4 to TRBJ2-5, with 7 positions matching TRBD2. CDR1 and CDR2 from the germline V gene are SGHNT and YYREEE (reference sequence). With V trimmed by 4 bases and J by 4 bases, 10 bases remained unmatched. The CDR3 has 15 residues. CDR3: CASSGGEVPAETQYF. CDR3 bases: TGTGCCAGCAGCGGGGGGGAAGTCCCAGCAGAGACCCAGTACTTC.

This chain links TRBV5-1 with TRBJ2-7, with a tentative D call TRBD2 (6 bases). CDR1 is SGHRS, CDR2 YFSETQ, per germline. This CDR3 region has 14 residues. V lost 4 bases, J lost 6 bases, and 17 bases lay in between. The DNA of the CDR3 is TGCGCCAGCAGCCCCGGGGGTCTCCGAGGCGAGCAGTACTTC. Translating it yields CASSPGGLRGEQYF.

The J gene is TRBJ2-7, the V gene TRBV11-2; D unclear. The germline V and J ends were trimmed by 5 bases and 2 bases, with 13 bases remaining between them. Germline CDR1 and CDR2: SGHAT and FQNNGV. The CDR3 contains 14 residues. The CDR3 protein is CASSPDLWPYEQYF. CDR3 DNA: TGTGCCAGCAGCCCCGACTTGTGGCCCTACGAGCAGTACTTC.

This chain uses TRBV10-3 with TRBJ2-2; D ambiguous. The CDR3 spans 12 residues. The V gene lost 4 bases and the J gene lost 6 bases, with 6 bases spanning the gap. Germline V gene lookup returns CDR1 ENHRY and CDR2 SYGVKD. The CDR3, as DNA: TGTGCCATCAGTGGAGGCGCCGGGGAGCTGTTTTTT. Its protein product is CAISGGAGELFF.

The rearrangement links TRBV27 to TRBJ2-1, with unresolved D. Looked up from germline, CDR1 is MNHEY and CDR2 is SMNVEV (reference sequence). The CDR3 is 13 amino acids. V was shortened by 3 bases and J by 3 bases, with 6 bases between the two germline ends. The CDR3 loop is CASSFSFYNEQFF. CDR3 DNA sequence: TGTGCCAGCAGTTTCAGTTTCTACAATGAGCAGTTCTTC.

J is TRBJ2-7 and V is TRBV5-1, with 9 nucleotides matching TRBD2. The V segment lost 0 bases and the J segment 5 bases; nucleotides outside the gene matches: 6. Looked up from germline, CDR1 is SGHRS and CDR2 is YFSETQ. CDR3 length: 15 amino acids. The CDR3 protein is CASSLELSGRNEQYF. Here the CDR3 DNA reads TGCGCCAGCAGCTTGGAATTGAGCGGGAGGAACGAGCAGTACTTC. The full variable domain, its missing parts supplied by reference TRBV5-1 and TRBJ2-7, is KAGVTQTPRYLIKTRGQQVTLSCSPISGHRSVSWYQQTPGQGLQFLFEYFSETQRNKGNFPGRFSGRQFSNSRSEMNVSTLELGDSALYLCASSLELSGRNEQYFGPGTRLTVT.